This TCR beta chain derives from a study of CD4+ T cells in melanoma. Study observations and caveats: Reportedly, melanoma neoantigen-specific CD4+ T cells showed varied differentiation states. CD8+ T cell, macrophage and B cell function reportedly correlated with neoantigen-specific CD4+ T cells.

Germline V gives CDR1 SGHTA, CDR2 FQGTGA. The junction had 11 bases not matched to a gene; V was cut back by 3 bases and J by 4 bases. The CDR3 runs to 16 residues. The table came from immunoSEQ multiplex PCR; TCRdb's copy has only in-frame clones and leaves some out. The sample has roughly 10,000 clones; approximately 66% are singletons. On this clone: Its matching antigen is unknown.

The receptor was isolated from a human donor with melanoma. The chain combines TRBV7-3 with TRBJ1-1; 7 bases align to TRBD1. Sequenced: cells from a culture (not recorded whether cultured in vitro). DNA of the CDR3: TGTGCCAGCAGCTTTCAGGGGGGGCTTGCTGGCACTGAAGCTTTCTTT. As protein: CASSFQGGLAGTEAFF.